This T cell receptor (beta chain) was recovered during a study of CD8 T cells in Susac syndrome. In the study overall: Clinical remission applied to under ten sequenced Susac syndrome patients, and five or six had active disease.

RNA in amounts of 0.5 to 1 ug was reverse transcribed with random hexamers. TCRdb re-derived calls from the immunoSEQ multiplex PCR reads in MiXCR, one entry per CDR3 protein. There are about 190,000 distinct CDR3 sequences in the sample; more than 90% occur only once, and 0.098% lies in the top ten. The V and J ends lost 6 bases and 1 base, in that order; junction bases with no gene match: 3. Germline CDR1 SGHTA, CDR2 FQGNSA. This CDR3 is 14 amino acids long. The receptor was isolated from a human donor with Susac syndrome. Specimen: CD4+ T cells from PBMCs. V usage is TRBV7-2 and J usage is TRBJ2-5; 9 positions agree with TRBD2. As DNA, the CDR3 is TGTGCCAGCAGTCAAGCGGGGGGCCAAGAGACCCAGTACTTC. Translation: CASSQAGGQETQYF.